This T cell receptor beta chain appears in the sequencing data of a study of beta chain features in type 1 diabetes. Background on the study: What patients shared with healthy donors was a similar profile of age, gender and cell yields. Findings and limits, study-wide: In every one of the four CD4+ subsets, TCRB CDR3s were moderately but significantly shorter in Type 1 diabetes patients. For cells with high TCR expression, cDNA sequencing could yield over-representation.

Via the markers CD45RO/CCR7/CD25/CD127/CD95/CD27, stem cell-like memory, regulatory, central memory and naive CD4+ cells were sorted. Populations isolated by sorting all had purity greater than 98%. The V gene end was trimmed by 5 bases and the J gene end by 7 bases; junction bases not matched to a gene: 17. CDR3 size: 16 residues. Germline V lookup: CDR1 MGHRA, CDR2 YSYEKL. What was sequenced were expressed TCRB transcripts, since all of the isolated RNA had been reverse transcribed. TCRdb's copy holds only in-frame clones and misses some; the assay was immunoSEQ multiplex PCR. The sample shows 400,000 or so clones, 10% to 15% of them seen only once. This clone was found a few times. Its antigen is as yet unknown.

The V call is TRBV4-1, the J call TRBJ2-7, with TRBD2 matching 7 bases. The sequence came from a woman under 30 with type 1 diabetes. Input material: naive CD4+ T cells from blood. The DNA of the CDR3 is TGCGCCAGCAGCGGGAGGGCCCGCAGAGCGCCAGGAGAGCAGTACTTC. This codes for CASSGRARRAPGEQYF.